The present T cell receptor (beta chain) was sequenced within a study of blood T cell repertoires in COVID-19. Sequencing used immunoSEQ multiplex PCR; TCRdb keeps in-frame clones, though not all of them. Of some 72,000 clones in the sample, approximately 84% were seen once. The CDR3 is made up of 17 amino acids. Germline V gives CDR1 SGHDN, CDR2 FVKESK. The junction had 5 bases not matched to a gene; V was cut back by 1 base and J by 0 bases. The chain links TRBV14 to TRBJ1-3; 8 nucleotides line up with TRBD1. This sequence originates from a man aged 50-59 years with COVID-19, enrolled during active disease. The sequenced sample was peripheral blood. The CDR3 DNA reads as TGTGCCAGCAGCCAAGGACAGGGGACGGGCTCTGGAAACACCATATATTTT. Protein: CASSQGQGTGSGNTIYF.